These 18 T cell receptor beta chains share one sample of origin, sequenced in a study of cytomegalovirus exposure and HLA in healthy donors. It was with 60 Vbeta and 13 Jbeta primers that the PCR ran. The data were produced by immunoSEQ multiplex PCR, yet TCRdb's version contains in-frame clones alone and is incomplete. Of about 180,000 clones in the sample, roughly 88% were seen once. The sample taken for sequencing was PBMCs. Receptors originate from a girl aged 2 to 9 in good health and CMV-seropositive.

This rearrangement joins TRBV9 to TRBJ1-1; D gene ambiguous. The V gene lost 3 bases and the J gene lost 11 bases, with 23 bases spanning the gap. The germline gives CDR1 SGDLS, CDR2 YYNGEE. This CDR3 contains 15 residues. The chain's CDR3 is CASSAGPSVFSGAFF. The CDR3 bases are TGTGCCAGCAGCGCCGGACCGTCTGTTTTTAGCGGGGCTTTCTTT.

This clone came up once. The chain couples TRBV28 to TRBJ1-2, with a weak D call TRBD1 (5 bases). Trimming removed 3 bases from V and 0 bases from J, with 11 bases in between. Germline V lookup: CDR1 MDHEN, CDR2 SYDVKM. The CDR3 totals 15 residues. For the CDR3, the DNA is TGTGCCAGCAGTTTTCAGGGTCGTCCTAACTATGGCTACACCTTC. This gives the protein CASSFQGRPNYGYTF.

CDR3 DNA: TGCGCCAGCAGCACGGACAGGCCTAGCTCCTACGAGCAGTACTTC. Protein: CASSTDRPSSYEQYF. The V and J genes are TRBV5-1 and TRBJ2-7; 7 bases are a match to TRBD1. Germline V CDR1 and CDR2: SGHRS, YFSETQ. This CDR3 is 15 amino acids long. J gave up 0 bases and V 4 bases, and 7 bases lay outside the gene matches.

This clone has only one observation. The rearrangement joins TRBV4-1 to TRBJ2-5; TRBD1 matches 8 bases. Germline CDR1 is MGHRA and CDR2 is YSYEKL. The CDR3 loop spans 18 amino acids. V shed 1 base, J shed 1 base, and the junction held 11 bases outside the gene matches. The CDR3 sequence is CASSQGYSADRGQETQYF. CDR3 nucleotide sequence: TGCGCCAGCAGCCAAGGGTATTCTGCAGACAGGGGCCAAGAGACCCAGTACTTC.

The genes are TRBV7-2 and TRBJ2-1, with 10 bases fitting TRBD2. CDR1 is SGHTA and CDR2 is FQGNSA in the germline V gene. V shed 0 bases, J shed 0 bases, and the junction held 8 bases outside the gene matches. The CDR3 contains 19 residues. The CDR3 nucleotides are TGTGCCAGCAGCTTAGCAGCGGGGGGGGGAGGGAGCTCCTACAATGAGCAGTTCTTC. Translating it yields CASSLAAGGGGSSYNEQFF.

V is TRBV2 and J is TRBJ2-2, with 8 bases identical to TRBD2. Germline CDR1 SNHLY, CDR2 FYNNEI. Trimming took 10 bases from V and 5 from J; bases not matched to a gene: 6. This CDR3 has 13 residues. CDR3 DNA sequence: TGTGCCACTCCGGGAGGGGGGACCGGGGAGCTGTTTTTT. Translation: CATPGGGTGELFF.

V gene TRBV2 combines with J gene TRBJ2-7, with TRBD1 identical over 8 bases. Germline V gene sequence: CDR1 SNHLY, CDR2 FYNNEI. The V gene end was trimmed by 6 bases and the J gene end by 1 base; junction bases not matched to a gene: 8. The CDR3 has 15 residues. As DNA, the CDR3 is TGTGCCAGCAGAGAAAGACAGGGGCAGTCCTACGAGCAGTACTTC. Amino acid sequence: CASRERQGQSYEQYF. The variable domain in full, with the rest retrieved from reference TRBV2 and TRBJ2-7, is EPEVTQTPSHQVTQMGQEVILRCVPISNHLYFYWYRQILGQKVEFLVSFYNNEISEKSEIFDDQFSVERPDGSNFTLKIRSTKLEDSAMYFCASRERQGQSYEQYFGPGTRLTVT.

The chain recombines TRBV27 with TRBJ1-3; D is undetermined. V shed 5 bases and J shed 0 bases, with 11 bases lying between them. From germline, CDR1 is MNHEY and CDR2 SMNVEV (reference sequence). This CDR3 comprises 15 residues. The CDR3 DNA is TGTGCCAGCAGTCCCACTGGGCTCTCTGGAAACACCATATATTTT. This translates into CASSPTGLSGNTIYF.

The V call is TRBV15, the J call TRBJ2-4, with a possible D match to TRBD1 (6 bases). Germline assignment: CDR1 LNHNV and CDR2 YYDKDF (reference sequence). V was cut by 0 bases and J by 5 bases, with 8 bases left in between. CDR3 length equals 14 residues. The CDR3 here is CATSRDQGQNIQYF. Written as DNA, the CDR3 is TGTGCCACCAGCAGAGATCAGGGGCAAAACATTCAGTACTTC.

The chain uses TRBV5-1 and TRBJ2-5, with D possibly TRBD1 on 7 matching bases. The J call could be wrong; TRBJ2-7 is a better fit for the DNA end. CDR1 and CDR2 from the germline V gene are SGHRS and YFSETQ. The CDR3 is made up of 18 amino acids. This CDR3 reads CASSLRAFQGGAFDEQYF. As DNA, the CDR3 is TGCGCCAGCAGCCTCCGAGCCTTCCAGGGGGGAGCTTTCGACGAGCAGTACTTC.

The chain carries TRBV5-8 and TRBJ1-1; 8 bases align to TRBD1. Trimming at V came to 5 bases and at J to 5 bases, leaving 5 bases not matched to a gene. This CDR3 spans 13 amino acids. Looked up from germline, CDR1 is SGHTS and CDR2 is YDEGEE. The CDR3 coding sequence is TGTGCCAGCAGAACCGGGACAGGAACTGAAGCTTTCTTT. Translation: CASRTGTGTEAFF.

The sample holds one count of this clone. The CDR3 reads CASGFSGVEKLFF. CDR3 bases: TGTGCTAGTGGTTTTTCGGGGGTAGAAAAACTGTTTTTT. The chain recombines TRBV12-5 with TRBJ1-4; D might be TRBD1 (5 bases). With 3 bases removed from V and 8 bases from J, the gap between germline ends came to 10 bases. CDR1 is LGHNT and CDR2 is FRNRAP in the germline V gene. CDR3 length: 13 residues.

The rearrangement links TRBV6-6 to TRBJ2-1, with TRBD2 identical over 10 bases. The CDR3 has 14 amino acids. Germline assignment: CDR1 MNHNY and CDR2 SVGAGI (reference sequence). Trimming removed 6 bases from V and 6 bases from J; junction bases left unmatched: 5. CDR3 loop: CASRAGGPPNEQFF. CDR3 nucleotides: TGTGCCAGCAGAGCGGGGGGGCCGCCCAATGAGCAGTTCTTC.

The chain carries TRBV19 and TRBJ1-5; D possibly corresponds to TRBD1 (5 bases). V lost 9 bases and J 2 bases, leaving 20 bases between the germline ends. CDR1 is LNHDA, CDR2 SQIVND, per germline (reference sequence). This CDR3 is built from 16 residues. The CDR3 DNA follows: TGTGCCAGCAACCTCCCAGGGTTTTACGGCAATCAGCCCCAGCATTTT. This sequence encodes CASNLPGFYGNQPQHF.

This chain connects TRBV27 to TRBJ2-7, with 8 bases aligning to TRBD1. In germline, CDR1 is MNHEY, CDR2 SMNVEV (reference sequence). The CDR3 runs to 15 residues. The trim removed 3 bases at V and 6 bases at J, leaving 10 bases unmatched. This CDR3 is CASSFLYGQGTEQYF. DNA for the CDR3: TGTGCCAGCAGTTTCCTTTATGGACAGGGAACCGAGCAGTACTTC.

In this sample, this clone turned up a few times. This chain connects TRBV5-1 to TRBJ1-5, with D unresolved. Trimming took 0 bases from V and 0 from J, leaving 7 bases between them. Germline CDR1 and CDR2: SGHRS and YFSETQ. This CDR3 region has 15 residues. CDR3 amino acids: CASSLDGFSNQPQHF. The CDR3 DNA follows: TGCGCCAGCAGCTTGGACGGGTTTAGCAATCAGCCCCAGCATTTT.

This sequence joins TRBV30 and TRBJ2-7, with 10 bases fitting TRBD2. The CDR3 spans 13 residues. Germline V gene sequence: CDR1 GTSNPN, CDR2 SVGIG (reference sequence). After removal of 4 bases from V and 2 bases from J, the junction contained 2 bases not matched to a gene. The CDR3 here is CAWTSGRTYEQYF. CDR3 coding DNA: TGTGCCTGGACTAGCGGGAGAACCTACGAGCAGTACTTC.

The rearrangement uses TRBV9 and TRBJ2-1, with 11 bases fitting TRBD2. Germline V lookup: CDR1 SGDLS, CDR2 YYNGEE. V lost 5 bases, J lost 1 base, and 5 bases stayed unmatched. This CDR3 is 16 amino acids long. The CDR3 is CASSSGLAVSYNEQFF. For the CDR3, the DNA is TGTGCCAGCAGTTCGGGACTAGCGGTTTCCTACAATGAGCAGTTCTTC.